These T cell receptor beta chains were read from a single sample in a study of tumor-infiltrating lymphocytes in oesophageal squamous cell carcinoma. A single record per CDR3 protein comes from TCRdb applying MiXCR to the PCR reads. Of roughly 20,000 distinct CDR3 sequences listed, roughly 37% are singletons. The sequenced material came from blood. The receptors derive from a male donor with esophageal squamous cell carcinoma. CDR3s include the opening cysteine and the closing phenylalanine or tryptophan. Fields, in order: D gene, clone size, J gene, V gene, CDR3 DNA, CDR3 protein. A D gene is named only where the DNA matches it firmly. Clone size is shown for a subset of rows, as once, few, many or a class of expanded clone.

D: TRBD1; size: once; J: TRBJ2-5; V: TRBV5-6; DNA: TGTGCCAGCAGCTTGGTGGCAGGGGGCGGAGAGACCCAGTACTTC; CDR3: CASSLVAGGGETQYF
D: NA; size: NA; J: TRBJ1-5; V: TRBV6-2/TRBV6-3; DNA: TGTGCCAGCAGGAAGCTCGGGGCAAGCCAGCCCCAGCATTTT; CDR3: CASRKLGASQPQHF
D: NA; size: many; J: TRBJ2-7; V: TRBV5-4; DNA: TGTGCCAGCAGCCCCCCCCGTGGTCGTTACGGGAGATACAATGAGCAGTACTTC; CDR3: CASSPPRGRYGRYNEQYF
D: NA; size: once; J: TRBJ2-3; V: TRBV6-6; DNA: TGTGCCAGCAGTTACGGGGAACCGCGGGATACGCAGTATTTT; CDR3: CASSYGEPRDTQYF
D: TRBD1; size: NA; J: TRBJ2-5; V: TRBV9; DNA: TGTGCCAGCAGCGTAGCCCGAGGGGGCCCCACAGAGACCCAGTACTTC; CDR3: CASSVARGGPTETQYF
D: NA; size: medium-sized; J: TRBJ2-7; V: TRBV6-1; DNA: TGTGCCAGCAGTGACGGTGCCTACGAGCAGTACTTC; CDR3: CASSDGAYEQYF
D: NA; size: few; J: TRBJ2-7; V: TRBV12-3/TRBV12-4; DNA: TGTGCCAGCAGTTTTGGGGGGACCTACGAGCAGTACTTC; CDR3: CASSFGGTYEQYF
D: NA; size: medium-sized; J: TRBJ2-7; V: TRBV7-9; DNA: TGTGCCAGCACGGGCGGAGACTCCTACGAGCAGTACTTC; CDR3: CASTGGDSYEQYF
D: TRBD2; size: NA; J: TRBJ2-7; V: TRBV7-2; DNA: TGTGCCAGCAGCTGGGGACTAGCGGATCCCTACGAGCAGTACTTC; CDR3: CASSWGLADPYEQYF
D: NA; size: few; J: TRBJ2-5; V: TRBV3-1; DNA: TGTGCCAGCAGCCACCGACATGTCCAAGAGACCCAGTACTTC; CDR3: CASSHRHVQETQYF
D: NA; size: once; J: TRBJ2-7; V: TRBV3-1; DNA: TGTGCCAGCAGCCAAGGACACTCCTACTACGAGCAGTACTTC; CDR3: CASSQGHSYYEQYF
D: TRBD2; size: many; J: TRBJ2-1; V: TRBV19; DNA: TGTGCCAGTAGTATACAAGGGACTAGCATAGCTGGTGAGCAGTTCTTC; CDR3: CASSIQGTSIAGEQFF
D: TRBD2; size: many; J: TRBJ2-7; V: TRBV5-4; DNA: TGTGCCAGCAGCCCACCTAGCGGGAGGCTATACAATGAGCAGTACTTC; CDR3: CASSPPSGRLYNEQYF
D: TRBD2; size: many; J: TRBJ2-1; V: TRBV5-1; DNA: TGCGCCAGCAGCTTGGCCTGGGGCGGGGGGGCGTACAATGAGCAGTTCTTC; CDR3: CASSLAWGGGAYNEQFF
D: NA; size: many; J: TRBJ2-2; V: TRBV6-2/TRBV6-3; DNA: TGTGCCAGCAGTTACCTGGGTAGGGGGACCGGGGAGCTGTTTTTT; CDR3: CASSYLGRGTGELFF
D: NA; size: NA; J: TRBJ2-3; V: TRBV7-2; DNA: TGTGCCAGCAGCTTGAGAGCCTGGGATACGCAGTATTTT; CDR3: CASSLRAWDTQYF
D: NA; size: few; J: TRBJ2-7; V: TRBV7-2; DNA: TGTGCCAGCAGCTTGAGGGCAGTGACCTACGAGCAGTACTTC; CDR3: CASSLRAVTYEQYF
D: TRBD2; size: NA; J: TRBJ2-1; V: TRBV24-1; DNA: TGTGCCACCAGTGACCCCGGGACTAGCTATGAGCAGTTCTTC; CDR3: CATSDPGTSYEQFF
D: TRBD2; size: few; J: TRBJ2-4; V: TRBV7-2; DNA: TGTGCCAGCAGCTCCCAACTAGCGGGAGAAGGTAACATTCAGTACTTC; CDR3: CASSSQLAGEGNIQYF
D: TRBD2; size: NA; J: TRBJ2-7; V: TRBV7-8; DNA: TGTGCCAGCAGCTTAGGGGGGCCTGGGACTAGCGGGAGGAGGGGTTACGAGCAGTACTTC; CDR3: CASSLGGPGTSGRRGYEQYF